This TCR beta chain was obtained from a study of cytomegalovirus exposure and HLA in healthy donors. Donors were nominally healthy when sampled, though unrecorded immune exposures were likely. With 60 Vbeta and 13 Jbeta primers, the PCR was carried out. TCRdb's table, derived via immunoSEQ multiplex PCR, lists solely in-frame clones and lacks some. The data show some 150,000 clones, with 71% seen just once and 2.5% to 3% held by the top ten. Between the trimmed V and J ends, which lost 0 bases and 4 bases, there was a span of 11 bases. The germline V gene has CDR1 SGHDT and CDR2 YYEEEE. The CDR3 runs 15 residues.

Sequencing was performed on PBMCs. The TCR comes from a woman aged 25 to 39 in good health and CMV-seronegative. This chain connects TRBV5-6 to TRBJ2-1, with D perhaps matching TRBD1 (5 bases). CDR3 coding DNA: TGTGCCAGCAGCTTGGGGGGCCAGGTTTACAATGAGCAGTTCTTC. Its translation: CASSLGGQVYNEQFF.